What follows are 18 T cell receptor beta chains derived from one specimen sequenced in a study of T cell responses to AZD1222 COVID-19 vaccine. The repertoire was sequenced with immunoSEQ multiplex PCR; TCRdb's copy has only in-frame clones and lacks some. The sample holds fewer than 130,000 clones, 70% to 90% seen once. The material was peripheral blood, obtained 28 days after the second AZD1222 dose. The receptors shown here come from an adult who received the AZD1222 COVID-19 vaccine.

This clone was seen more than once but under ten times. The chain joins TRBV27 to TRBJ1-4; TRBD1 might be the D (5 bases). The germline V gene has CDR1 MNHEY and CDR2 SMNVEV (reference sequence). V was trimmed by 4 bases and J by 0 bases, leaving 12 bases between them. The CDR3 runs to 16 residues. The DNA for the CDR3 is TGTGCCAGCAGTTCCTACGGAGGGGCAACTAATGAAAAACTGTTTTTT. It yields the protein CASSSYGGATNEKLFF.

The chain joins TRBV30 to TRBJ2-1; possibly TRBD1 or TRBD2 for D (5 bases each). The CDR3 contains 16 residues. The V end lost 3 bases, the J end lost 7 bases, and 22 bases lay between the germline ends. Germline values: CDR1 GTSNPN, CDR2 SVGIG (reference sequence). The CDR3 sequence is CAWSAIAGTSGNEQFF. Written as DNA, the CDR3 is TGTGCCTGGAGCGCGATTGCAGGGACGTCTGGGAATGAGCAGTTCTTC. Full variable domain (remainder filled in from reference TRBV30 and TRBJ2-1): SQTIHQWPATLVQPVGSPLSLECTVEGTSNPNLYWYRQAAGRGLQLLFYSVGIGQISSEVPQNLSASRPQDRQFILSSKKLLLSDSGFYLCAWSAIAGTSGNEQFFGPGTRLTVL.

The chain joins TRBV19 to TRBJ2-2; no reliable D call. The CDR3 sequence is 13 residues long. The V gene's germline CDR1 is LNHDA and CDR2 SQIVND (reference sequence). With 4 bases removed from V and 7 bases from J, the gap between germline ends came to 10 bases. CDR3 amino acids: CASSKQRGGELFF. The CDR3 nucleotides are TGTGCCAGTAGTAAACAGCGTGGCGGGGAGCTGTTTTTT.

The chain couples TRBV6-8 to TRBJ1-1; 7 bases are shared with TRBD1. Germline CDR1 MNHGY, CDR2 SAAAGT. The CDR3 is made up of 15 amino acids. Trimming at V came to 6 bases and at J to 0 bases, leaving 7 bases not matched to a gene. Here the CDR3 reads CASRPGTVMNTEAFF. The CDR3 DNA follows: TGTGCCAGCAGGCCTGGGACAGTGATGAACACTGAAGCTTTCTTT.

This clone has only one observation. This chain connects TRBV5-5 to TRBJ2-2; TRBD1 aligns across 8 bases. J gave up 2 bases and V 2 bases, and 5 bases lay outside the gene matches. Per the germline V gene, CDR1 is SGHKS and CDR2 is YYEKEE (reference sequence). The CDR3 length is 16 residues. The CDR3 loop reads CASSLPGQANTGELFF. The DNA of the CDR3 is TGTGCCAGCAGCTTACCGGGACAGGCTAACACCGGGGAGCTGTTTTTT. The variable domain in full, completed from reference TRBV5-5 and TRBJ2-2, reads DAGVTQSPTHLIKTRGQQVTLRCSPISGHKSVSWYQQVLGQGPQFIFQYYEKEERGRGNFPDRFSARQFPNYSSELNVNALLLGDSALYLCASSLPGQANTGELFFGEGSRLTVL.

The chain is built from TRBV12-3 or TRBV12-4 and TRBJ1-1; no firm D call. CDR3 length: 10 amino acids. V dropped 8 bases and J dropped 7 bases, with 8 bases sitting between them. CDR3 loop: CASPRSEAFF. The CDR3 DNA reads TGTGCCAGCCCAAGGAGTGAAGCTTTCTTT.

J is TRBJ2-5 and V is TRBV12-3 or TRBV12-4; D possibly uses TRBD1 or TRBD2 (5 bases each). This CDR3 comprises 13 residues. The V gene lost 3 bases and the J gene lost 7 bases, with 12 bases spanning the gap. CDR3 coding DNA: TGTGCCAGCAGTTTCCAGGGTGGAGGGACCCAGTACTTC. Protein product: CASSFQGGGTQYF.

This clone was detected only a few times. V is TRBV24-1 and J is TRBJ1-1; D not certain. Trimming removed 0 bases from V and 10 bases from J, with 5 bases in between. Germline assignment: CDR1 KGHDR and CDR2 SFDVKD. The CDR3 loop spans 11 amino acids. The CDR3 spells CATSDLQRAFF. CDR3 in DNA: TGTGCCACCAGTGATTTGCAACGAGCTTTCTTT.

V is TRBV5-1 and J is TRBJ1-2, with 8 positions matching TRBD1. The germline CDR1 and CDR2 sequences are SGHRS and YFSETQ. The CDR3 contains 16 residues. Trimming removed 0 bases from V and 4 bases from J; junction bases left unmatched: 8. CDR3 nucleotides: TGCGCCAGCAGCTTGGTTGTTCAGGGGGCAATCTATGGCTACACCTTC. It translates to CASSLVVQGAIYGYTF.

This clone was detected only once. V is TRBV20-1 and J is TRBJ1-2, with D unclear. Trimming stripped 0 bases from V and 7 bases from J, with 3 bases between. This CDR3 spans 10 amino acids. Germline V gene lookup returns CDR1 DFQATT and CDR2 SNEGSKA (reference sequence). CDR3 bases: TGCAGTGCTAGAGATTTTGGCTACACCTTC. It translates to CSARDFGYTF.

The chain joins TRBV3-1 (or the pseudogene TRBV3-2) to TRBJ2-1; possibly TRBD2 for D (6 bases). V lost 4 bases and J lost 0, with 7 bases in between. There are 14 residues in the CDR3. Germline CDR1 and CDR2: LGHDT and YNNKEL (reference sequence). The CDR3 DNA follows: TGTGCCAGCAGCCTCGGGAGCTCCTACAATGAGCAGTTCTTC. Translated: CASSLGSSYNEQFF.

The chain carries TRBV15 and TRBJ1-4; D not resolved. CDR3 length equals 19 residues. Germline V CDR1 and CDR2: LNHNV, YYDKDF (reference sequence). Trimming took 0 bases from V and 0 from J, leaving 17 bases between them. Here the CDR3 DNA reads TGTGCCACCAGCAGAGATGCGGCCTACAGACATGCAACTAATGAAAAACTGTTTTTT. The encoded protein is CATSRDAAYRHATNEKLFF.

In its sample, this clone was seen a few times. The V call is TRBV2, the J call TRBJ1-2; D is unresolved. Germline lookup yields CDR1 SNHLY and CDR2 FYNNEI. This CDR3 has 14 residues. V was pared by 2 bases and J by 4 bases, with 11 bases between. CDR3 sequence: CASSEREGAYGYTF. The DNA of the CDR3 is TGTGCCAGCAGTGAACGAGAGGGTGCCTATGGCTACACCTTC.

This sequence joins TRBV6-5 and TRBJ2-3, with 7 bases identical to TRBD1. From germline, CDR1 is MNHEY and CDR2 SVGAGI. The CDR3 totals 13 residues. Unmatched junction bases numbered 4, after V lost 6 bases and J lost 4 bases. The chain's CDR3 is CASRDRVSDTQYF. The CDR3 DNA follows: TGTGCCAGCAGAGACAGGGTATCAGATACGCAGTATTTT.

The chain recombines TRBV21-1 with TRBJ1-2; whether TRBD1, the table's D call, matches the DNA was not checked. TRBV21-1 is flagged as a pseudogene. This CDR3 has 17 residues. For the CDR3, the DNA is TGTGCCAGCACCCAAAGAGGGACAGCGCCCTATAACTATGGCTACACCTTC. Protein: CASTQRGTAPYNYGYTF.

The rearrangement uses TRBV28 and TRBJ1-6; 9 nucleotides align to TRBD1. V lost 6 bases, J lost 9 bases, and 6 bases stayed unmatched. The CDR3 contains 14 residues. Germline lookup yields CDR1 MDHEN and CDR2 SYDVKM. CDR3 in DNA: TGTGCCAGCAGAAAGGGACAGGGAGGTTCACCCCTCCACTTT. Protein product: CASRKGQGGSPLHF.

The rearrangement links TRBV11-2 to TRBJ1-2, with 9 bases that match TRBD1. Germline V CDR1 and CDR2: SGHAT, FQNNGV. Trimming removed 6 bases from V and 2 bases from J; junction bases left unmatched: 7. There are 15 residues in the CDR3. The chain's CDR3 is CASRVNRGLNYGYTF. The CDR3 DNA is TGTGCCAGCAGGGTAAACAGGGGGCTAAACTATGGCTACACCTTC.

The J gene is TRBJ1-1, the V gene TRBV3-1 (or the pseudogene TRBV3-2), with D possibly TRBD1 on 5 matching bases. V was cut by 3 bases and J by 1 base, with 12 bases left in between. Germline V CDR1 and CDR2: LGHDT, YNNKEL (reference sequence). The CDR3 totals 15 residues. The CDR3: CASSQGRVENTEAFF. The CDR3 region has the DNA TGTGCCAGCAGCCAGGGCAGGGTGGAGAACACTGAAGCTTTCTTT.